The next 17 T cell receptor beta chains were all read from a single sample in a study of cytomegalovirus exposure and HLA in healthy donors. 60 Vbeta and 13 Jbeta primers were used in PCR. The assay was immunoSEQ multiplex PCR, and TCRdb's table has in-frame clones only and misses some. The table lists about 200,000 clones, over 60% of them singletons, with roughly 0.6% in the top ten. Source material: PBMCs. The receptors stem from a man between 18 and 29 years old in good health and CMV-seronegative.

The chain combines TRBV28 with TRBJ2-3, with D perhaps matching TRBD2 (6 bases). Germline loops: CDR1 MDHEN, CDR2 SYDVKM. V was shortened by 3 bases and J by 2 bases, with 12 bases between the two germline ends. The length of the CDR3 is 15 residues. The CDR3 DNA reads TGTGCCAGCAGTTTGGCGGGATACATCACAGATACGCAGTATTTT. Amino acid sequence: CASSLAGYITDTQYF.

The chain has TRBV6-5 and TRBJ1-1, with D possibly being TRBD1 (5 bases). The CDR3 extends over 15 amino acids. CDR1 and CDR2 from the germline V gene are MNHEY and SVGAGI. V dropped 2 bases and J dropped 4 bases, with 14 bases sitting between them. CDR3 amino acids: CASSYLVGGRTEAFF. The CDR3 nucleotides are TGTGCCAGCAGTTACCTGGTGGGGGGTCGCACTGAAGCTTTCTTT.

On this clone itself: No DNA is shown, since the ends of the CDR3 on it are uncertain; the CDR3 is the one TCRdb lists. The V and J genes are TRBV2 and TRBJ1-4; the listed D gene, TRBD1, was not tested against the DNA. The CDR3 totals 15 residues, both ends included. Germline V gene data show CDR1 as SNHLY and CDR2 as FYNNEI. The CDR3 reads CASSSSTGRNEKLFF.

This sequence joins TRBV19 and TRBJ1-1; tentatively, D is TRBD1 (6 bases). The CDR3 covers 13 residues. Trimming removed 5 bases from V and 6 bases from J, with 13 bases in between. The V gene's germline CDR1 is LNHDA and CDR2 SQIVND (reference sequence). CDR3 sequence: CASSPRQAAEAFF. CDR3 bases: TGTGCCAGTAGTCCCCGACAGGCCGCTGAAGCTTTCTTT.

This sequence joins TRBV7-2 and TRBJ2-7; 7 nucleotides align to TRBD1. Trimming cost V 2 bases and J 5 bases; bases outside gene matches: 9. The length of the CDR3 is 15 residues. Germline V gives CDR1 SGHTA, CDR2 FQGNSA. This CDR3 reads CASSLNGQGVHEQYF. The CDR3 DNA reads TGTGCCAGCAGCTTAAATGGTCAGGGGGTACACGAGCAGTACTTC.

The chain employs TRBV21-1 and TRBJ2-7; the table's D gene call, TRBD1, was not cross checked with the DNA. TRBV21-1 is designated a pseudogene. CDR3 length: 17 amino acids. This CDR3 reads CASSKNRDRGGTYEQYF. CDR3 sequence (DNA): TGTGCCAGCAGCAAAAACCGGGACAGGGGCGGGACCTACGAGCAGTACTTC.

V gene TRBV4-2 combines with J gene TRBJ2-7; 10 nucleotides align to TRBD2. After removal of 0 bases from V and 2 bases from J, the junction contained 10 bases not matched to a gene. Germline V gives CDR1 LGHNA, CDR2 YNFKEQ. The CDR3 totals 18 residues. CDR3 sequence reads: CASSQDASGRRLAYEQYF. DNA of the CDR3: TGTGCCAGCAGCCAAGATGCTAGCGGGAGAAGGTTGGCCTACGAGCAGTACTTC.

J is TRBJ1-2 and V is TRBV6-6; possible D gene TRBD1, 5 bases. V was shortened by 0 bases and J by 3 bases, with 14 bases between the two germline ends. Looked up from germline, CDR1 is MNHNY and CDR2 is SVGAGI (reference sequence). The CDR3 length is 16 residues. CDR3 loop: CASSYSWGPSDYGYTF. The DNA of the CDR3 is TGTGCCAGCAGTTACTCGTGGGGCCCCTCCGACTATGGCTACACCTTC.

The CDR3 sequence is CASSDSSRDGGYTF. CDR3 in DNA: TGTGCCAGCAGTGACAGTAGCAGAGATGGAGGCTACACCTTC. The V call is TRBV28, the J call TRBJ1-2, with D possibly matching TRBD1 (5 bases). Trimming cost V 5 bases and J 8 bases, with 18 bases left between them. The V gene's germline CDR1 is MDHEN and CDR2 SYDVKM. This CDR3 has 14 residues.

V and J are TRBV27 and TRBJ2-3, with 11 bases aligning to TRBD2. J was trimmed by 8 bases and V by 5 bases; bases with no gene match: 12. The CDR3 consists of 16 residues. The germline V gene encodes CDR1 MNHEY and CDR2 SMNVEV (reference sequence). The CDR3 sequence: CASSPVIAGGLGTQYF. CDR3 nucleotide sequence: TGTGCCAGCAGTCCTGTGATAGCGGGAGGGTTGGGTACGCAGTATTTT.

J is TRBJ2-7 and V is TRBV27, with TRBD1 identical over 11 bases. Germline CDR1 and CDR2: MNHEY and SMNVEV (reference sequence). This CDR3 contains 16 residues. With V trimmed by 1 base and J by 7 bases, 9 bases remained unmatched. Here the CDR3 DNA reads TGTGCCAGCAGTTTATTTTATGCGGGACAGGGGGGGGAGCAGTACTTC. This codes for CASSLFYAGQGGEQYF.

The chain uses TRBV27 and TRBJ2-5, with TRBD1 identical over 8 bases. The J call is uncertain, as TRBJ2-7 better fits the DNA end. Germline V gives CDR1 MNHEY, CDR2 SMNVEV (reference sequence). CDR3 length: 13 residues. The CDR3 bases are TGTGCCAGCAGTTTATCGACAGGGGACGAGCAGTACTTC. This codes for CASSLSTGDEQYF.

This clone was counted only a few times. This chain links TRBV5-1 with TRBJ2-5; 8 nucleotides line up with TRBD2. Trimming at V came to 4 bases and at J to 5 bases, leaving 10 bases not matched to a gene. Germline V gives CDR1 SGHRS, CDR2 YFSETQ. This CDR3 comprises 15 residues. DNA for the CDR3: TGCGCCAGCAGCCCTCCGACAGCGGGAGTCGAGACCCAGTACTTC. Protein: CASSPPTAGVETQYF.

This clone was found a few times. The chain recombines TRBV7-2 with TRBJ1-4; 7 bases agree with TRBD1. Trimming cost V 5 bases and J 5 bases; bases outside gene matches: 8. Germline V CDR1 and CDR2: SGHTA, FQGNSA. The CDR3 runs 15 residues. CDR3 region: CASSPHGDSNEKLFF. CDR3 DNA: TGTGCCAGCAGCCCCCACGGGGACAGCAATGAAAAACTGTTTTTT.

This CDR3 is CASSPLLEGAPLEGYTF. The CDR3 DNA reads as TGCGCCAGCAGCCCACTTCTGGAAGGGGCCCCCTTAGAGGGCTACACCTTC. The chain is built from TRBV4-1 and TRBJ1-2, with TRBD1 as a possible D gene (5 bases). Trimming left V 4 bases short and J 8 bases short, with 26 bases between. The CDR3 consists of 17 residues. Germline CDR1 and CDR2: MGHRA and YSYEKL.

CDR3 sequence reads: CASSDRAGEGEQFF. The CDR3 DNA is TGTGCCAGCAGTGACCGAGCGGGAGAGGGTGAGCAGTTCTTC. J is TRBJ2-1 and V is TRBV2; 8 bases agree with TRBD2. Germline values: CDR1 SNHLY, CDR2 FYNNEI. The length of the CDR3 is 14 residues. Losses at the gene ends were 3 bases for V and 9 bases for J; bases not matched to a gene: 7.

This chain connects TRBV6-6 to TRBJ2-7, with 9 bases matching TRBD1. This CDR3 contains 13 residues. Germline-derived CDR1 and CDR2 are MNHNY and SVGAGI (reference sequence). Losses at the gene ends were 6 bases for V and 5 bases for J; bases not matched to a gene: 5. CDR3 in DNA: TGTGCCAGCAGCCGGGACAGGGTGAACGAGCAGTACTTC. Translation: CASSRDRVNEQYF.